Sequencing of this TCR beta chain was carried out in a study of regulatory T cells in long-lasting Graves disease. Whole-study results and caveats: Sample size was small, which may have lowered accuracy.

Points on this clonotype: What it recognizes is unknown.

Time point given: persistent/refractory GD, antithyroid drugs over 5 years with positive TRAb. The authors made the TCR library using RNA they extracted from PBMCs. CDR3-region Arm-PCR and iRepertoire HTBI primers produced the TCR beta libraries. TCRdb recomputed calls from the multiplex PCR reads with MiXCR, one row per CDR3 protein. This sample has hundreds of thousands of distinct CDR3 sequences, with 20% found just once. This CDR3 has 16 amino acids. V was shortened by 3 bases and J by 1 base, with 15 bases between the two germline ends. In germline, CDR1 is LNHDA, CDR2 SQIVND (reference sequence).

The source is a female donor with Graves disease. The gene calls are TRBV19 and TRBJ1-2; D unresolved. Sequenced here: peripheral blood mononuclear cells (PBMCs), sampled when the disease was refractory, from a patient treated with antithyroid drugs. This CDR3 reads CASSIKRNSYNYGYTF. The CDR3 coding sequence is TGTGCCAGTAGTATTAAGAGGAACAGCTATAACTATGGCTACACCTTC.